The 32 T cell receptor beta chains reported below all come from one sample, sequenced in a study of CD8+ T cells in alopecia areata. Extraction of RNA preceded its reverse transcription into cDNA, which served as the sequencing template. Sequencing was performed with immunoSEQ multiplex PCR; in TCRdb, only in-frame clones are kept and a portion is missing. The repertoire holds under 150,000 clones, with roughly four fifths as singletons. Regarding treatment: oral pan-JAK inhibitor, 5-10 mg twice daily. The source was CD8+ T cells sorted from blood, collected at week 4, from a patient treated with tofacitinib. The receptors were gathered from a human donor with alopecia areata.

This chain joins TRBV30 and TRBJ2-1, with a tentative D call TRBD1 (5 bases). CDR3 length: 12 residues. Germline loops: CDR1 GTSNPN, CDR2 SVGIG (reference sequence). Trimming left V 3 bases short and J 8 bases short, with 11 bases between. DNA for the CDR3: TGTGCCTGGAGCGGACCAGGGTATGAGCAGTTCTTC. Its protein product is CAWSGPGYEQFF.

This chain connects TRBV7-2 to TRBJ2-5; 10 nucleotides match TRBD2. This CDR3 comprises 16 residues. Germline V lookup: CDR1 SGHTA, CDR2 FQGNSA. Losses at the gene ends were 1 base for V and 5 bases for J; bases not matched to a gene: 7. This CDR3 reads CASSLGAAGGTETQYF. The CDR3 DNA reads TGTGCCAGCAGCTTAGGGGCAGCGGGGGGGACGGAGACCCAGTACTTC.

The chain carries TRBV4-2 and TRBJ2-1; D ambiguous. The CDR3 covers 15 residues. The germline V and J ends were trimmed by 0 bases and 5 bases, with 11 bases remaining between them. Germline CDR1 is LGHNA and CDR2 is YNFKEQ. CDR3 nucleotide sequence: TGTGCCAGCAGCCAAGAAGTGGGTACGCACAATGAGCAGTTCTTC. Protein: CASSQEVGTHNEQFF.

This chain connects TRBV13 to TRBJ2-2, with 7 bases that match TRBD1. CDR1 is PRHDT and CDR2 is FYEKMQ in the germline V gene (reference sequence). J was trimmed by 2 bases and V by 6 bases; bases with no gene match: 6. This CDR3 region has 15 residues. The CDR3 loop reads CASSYRDRNTGELFF. Written as DNA, the CDR3 is TGTGCCAGCAGTTACCGGGACAGAAACACCGGGGAGCTGTTTTTT.

This clone has just one count. The V gene is TRBV29-1, the J gene TRBJ2-3; 10 nucleotides match TRBD2. This CDR3 has 20 amino acids. V gave up 0 bases and J gave up 0 bases; unmatched junction bases: 15. In germline, CDR1 is SQVTM, CDR2 ANQGSEA. CDR3 DNA sequence: TGCAGCGTTGAAGATCCATGGGTAGCGGGGGGCGACGCTAGCACAGATACGCAGTATTTT. As protein: CSVEDPWVAGGDASTDTQYF.

CDR3 in amino acids: CASSSGVMNTEAFF. The CDR3 coding sequence is TGTGCCAGCTCGTCAGGGGTTATGAACACTGAAGCTTTCTTT. V and J are TRBV6-5 and TRBJ1-1; tentative D call: TRBD1 (6 bases). The CDR3 is 14 amino acids. With 8 bases removed from V and 0 bases from J, the gap between germline ends came to 13 bases. CDR1 and CDR2 (germline): MNHEY, SVGAGI.

The rearrangement joins TRBV29-1 to TRBJ2-7, with a tentative D call TRBD1 (6 bases). Germline V gene data show CDR1 as SQVTM and CDR2 as ANQGSEA. This CDR3 is built from 13 residues. The ends were cut back, 3 bases at V and 2 bases at J, with 11 bases in the middle. CDR3 sequence reads: CSVEGAPTYEQYF. For the CDR3, the DNA is TGCAGCGTTGAGGGGGCCCCGACCTACGAGCAGTACTTC.

The chain combines TRBV4-2 with TRBJ2-1, with 7 bases aligning to TRBD1. CDR1 is LGHNA, CDR2 YNFKEQ, per germline. CDR3 length: 15 amino acids. With 0 bases clipped from V and 6 bases from J, the junction kept 5 bases outside the gene matches. The CDR3 region has the DNA TGTGCCAGCAGCCAAGAGGGGACAGATCTCAATGAGCAGTTCTTC. This sequence encodes CASSQEGTDLNEQFF.

The chain employs TRBV15 and TRBJ2-3; unclear D gene. The V gene lost 3 bases and the J gene lost 1 base, with 20 bases spanning the gap. The germline gives CDR1 LNHNV, CDR2 YYDKDF (reference sequence). CDR3 length: 18 amino acids. CDR3 in amino acids: CATSSPSKFAVGTDTQYF. For the CDR3, the DNA is TGTGCCACCAGCAGCCCCTCCAAGTTCGCAGTGGGCACAGATACGCAGTATTTT.

The chain carries TRBV5-4 and TRBJ2-7; weak D call: TRBD2 (6 bases). V lost 0 bases to trimming and J lost 5 bases, with 12 bases between them. This CDR3 is 14 amino acids long. The germline V gene has CDR1 SGHNT and CDR2 YYREEE (reference sequence). As DNA, the CDR3 is TGTGCCAGCAGCTTGGAACTAGCAATCAACGAGCAGTACTTC. Translation: CASSLELAINEQYF.

The V gene is TRBV7-9, the J gene TRBJ2-7; D may be TRBD1 (6 bases). The V gene lost 5 bases and the J gene lost 3 bases, with 17 bases spanning the gap. Germline lookup yields CDR1 SEHNR and CDR2 FQNEAQ (reference sequence). This CDR3 is built from 15 residues. The CDR3 reads CASSPSGAANYEQYF. The CDR3 DNA reads as TGTGCCAGCAGCCCGTCAGGGGCCGCTAACTACGAGCAGTACTTC.

The chain uses TRBV30 and TRBJ1-2; no definite D call. This CDR3 contains 14 residues. V lost 2 bases and J lost 5, with 15 bases in between. The germline gives CDR1 GTSNPN, CDR2 SVGIG (reference sequence). Here the CDR3 DNA reads TGTGCCTGGAGTCGGTCCTCCGGGTTATATGGCTACACCTTC. It translates to CAWSRSSGLYGYTF. The variable domain in full, with the rest retrieved from reference TRBV30 and TRBJ1-2, is SQTIHQWPATLVQPVGSPLSLECTVEGTSNPNLYWYRQAAGRGLQLLFYSVGIGQISSEVPQNLSASRPQDRQFILSSKKLLLSDSGFYLCAWSRSSGLYGYTFGSGTRLTVV.

This chain links TRBV29-1 with TRBJ2-1, with 7 bases matching TRBD2. Trimming cost V 7 bases and J 5 bases; bases outside gene matches: 8. The CDR3 runs 13 residues. The germline V gene encodes CDR1 SQVTM and CDR2 ANQGSEA. CDR3 DNA: TGCAGCGCCTCGGGACTAACAAACAATGAGCAGTTCTTC. Amino acids: CSASGLTNNEQFF.

This clone was recorded only once. The chain is built from TRBV5-4 and TRBJ2-3; D perhaps matches TRBD2 (6 bases). Trimming removed 3 bases from V and 0 bases from J, with 17 bases in between. CDR3 length: 17 residues. Germline-derived CDR1 and CDR2 are SGHNT and YYREEE (reference sequence). Here the CDR3 reads CASSSYPAGASTDTQYF. The CDR3 nucleotides are TGTGCCAGCAGCTCCTACCCAGCGGGTGCTAGCACAGATACGCAGTATTTT.

This chain uses TRBV28 with TRBJ2-7, with D unclear. Per the germline V gene, CDR1 is MDHEN and CDR2 is SYDVKM. With 2 bases removed from V and 4 bases from J, the gap between germline ends came to 6 bases. The CDR3 spans 12 residues. The CDR3, as DNA: TGTGCCAGCAGTTTAGGCAGATACGAGCAGTACTTC. Its translation: CASSLGRYEQYF. Looking up the rest from reference TRBV28 and TRBJ2-7 gives the full variable domain: DVKVTQSSRYLVKRTGEKVFLECVQDMDHENMFWYRQDPGLGLRLIYFSYDVKMKEKGDIPEGYSVSREKKERFSLILESASTNQTSMYLCASSLGRYEQYFGPGTRLTVT.

The J gene is TRBJ2-7, the V gene TRBV2; D call uncertain. V was pared by 4 bases and J by 2 bases, with 3 bases between. Germline CDR1 and CDR2: SNHLY and FYNNEI. The CDR3 length is 11 residues. CDR3 coding DNA: TGTGCCAGCAGTGCAACCTACGAGCAGTACTTC. This encodes CASSATYEQYF. Full variable domain (rest looked up from reference TRBV2 and TRBJ2-7): EPEVTQTPSHQVTQMGQEVILRCVPISNHLYFYWYRQILGQKVEFLVSFYNNEISEKSEIFDDQFSVERPDGSNFTLKIRSTKLEDSAMYFCASSATYEQYFGPGTRLTVT.

The gene calls are TRBV7-2 and TRBJ2-5; D perhaps matches TRBD1 (8 bases). The germline CDR1 and CDR2 sequences are SGHTA and FQGNSA. With 5 bases removed from V and 2 bases from J, the gap between germline ends came to 18 bases. This CDR3 comprises 16 residues. Here the CDR3 reads CASSLHTQGGQETQYF. CDR3 DNA: TGTGCCAGCAGCCTCCATACACAGGGGGGGCAAGAGACCCAGTACTTC.

The chain recombines TRBV29-1 with TRBJ2-7; 9 positions agree with TRBD1. Trimming removed 1 base from V and 4 bases from J; junction bases left unmatched: 8. Germline CDR1 reads SQVTM; CDR2 reads ANQGSEA. The CDR3 is made up of 15 amino acids. Here the CDR3 reads CSVEVGDRDPYEQYF. As DNA, the CDR3 is TGCAGCGTTGAAGTTGGGGACAGGGATCCATACGAGCAGTACTTC.

This chain connects TRBV11-2 to TRBJ2-1; D is tentatively TRBD1 or TRBD2 (5 bases each). Germline V lookup: CDR1 SGHAT, CDR2 FQNNGV. The CDR3 contains 15 residues. The V and J ends lost 4 bases and 7 bases respectively, with 17 bases between them. The CDR3 nucleotides are TGTGCCAGCAGCTACTACTCAGGGACGACAAATGAGCAGTTCTTC. Residues: CASSYYSGTTNEQFF.

This sequence joins TRBV5-6 and TRBJ2-1; 9 positions agree with TRBD2. Germline CDR1 is SGHDT and CDR2 is YYEEEE. J was trimmed by 10 bases and V by 2 bases; bases with no gene match: 13. The CDR3 extends over 16 amino acids. CDR3 sequence: CASSFVLAGVFEEQFF. CDR3 bases: TGTGCCAGCAGCTTCGTGTTAGCGGGGGTTTTCGAGGAGCAGTTCTTC.

The gene calls are TRBV5-1 and TRBJ2-5, with 8 bases lining up with TRBD1. This CDR3 spans 14 amino acids. Germline V CDR1 and CDR2: SGHRS, YFSETQ. Trimming removed 4 bases from V and 5 bases from J; junction bases left unmatched: 7. This chain's CDR3 is CASSIRGLVETQYF. The CDR3 region has the DNA TGCGCCAGCAGCATCAGGGGGCTCGTGGAGACCCAGTACTTC. Variable domain in full (rest from reference TRBV5-1 and TRBJ2-5): KAGVTQTPRYLIKTRGQQVTLSCSPISGHRSVSWYQQTPGQGLQFLFEYFSETQRNKGNFPGRFSGRQFSNSRSEMNVSTLELGDSALYLCASSIRGLVETQYFGPGTRLLVL.

The chain has TRBV6-5 and TRBJ2-5, with TRBD1 matching over 9 bases. Trimming at V came to 6 bases and at J to 2 bases, leaving 1 base not matched to a gene. This CDR3 spans 13 amino acids. CDR1 is MNHEY, CDR2 SVGAGI, per germline. The CDR3 bases are TGTGCCAGCAGCGGACAGGGGCAAGAGACCCAGTACTTC. It encodes CASSGQGQETQYF.

This clone is a singleton in its sample. V and J are TRBV7-2 and TRBJ2-2; D possibly matches TRBD1 or TRBD2 (5 bases each). CDR1 and CDR2 (germline): SGHTA, FQGNSA. Trimming shortened V by 5 bases and J by 6 bases, and 10 bases separated the two germline ends. This CDR3 has 13 residues. The DNA of the CDR3 is TGTGCCAGCAGCCCTGTGGGGGCCGGGGAGCTGTTTTTT. This sequence encodes CASSPVGAGELFF.

The chain links TRBV7-8 to TRBJ2-3; D uncertain. Germline CDR1 SGHVS, CDR2 FQNEAQ. Trimming removed 0 bases at V and 6 bases at J, with 13 bases between. This CDR3 is 15 amino acids long. CDR3 DNA: TGTGCCAGCAGCTTAGCCGCACTGCCCCCCGATACGCAGTATTTT. It codes for CASSLAALPPDTQYF.

This clone was counted a few times. The rearrangement links TRBV27 to TRBJ2-1; no definite D call. The CDR3 is 10 amino acids. Trimming removed 5 bases at V and 8 bases at J, with 4 bases between. Germline V gene data show CDR1 as MNHEY and CDR2 as SMNVEV (reference sequence). In nucleotides, the CDR3 is TGTGCCAGCAGTAGTTATGAGCAGTTCTTC. Protein sequence: CASSSYEQFF.

This CDR3 is CSVEGGRGSTDTQYF. The CDR3 region has the DNA TGCAGCGTTGAAGGCGGGAGGGGTAGCACAGATACGCAGTATTTT. V is TRBV29-1 and J is TRBJ2-3, with 9 bases fitting TRBD2. Germline CDR1 and CDR2: SQVTM and ANQGSEA. The CDR3 length is 15 residues. V shed 1 base and J 0 bases; nucleotides not matched to a gene: 2.

V is TRBV5-1 and J is TRBJ2-1; TRBD2 matches at 9 bases. The germline V gene encodes CDR1 SGHRS and CDR2 YFSETQ. CDR3 length equals 16 residues. The J segment lost 5 bases and the V segment lost 3 bases, leaving 9 bases of the junction unmatched. In DNA form, the CDR3 reads TGCGCCAGCAGCTACCCAGCGGGGGGCTCGGACAATGAGCAGTTCTTC. It encodes CASSYPAGGSDNEQFF.

The rearrangement links TRBV15 to TRBJ2-7; 9 nucleotides match TRBD1. CDR1 and CDR2 (germline): LNHNV, YYDKDF (reference sequence). With V trimmed by 3 bases and J by 7 bases, 4 bases remained unmatched. The CDR3 runs 13 residues. CDR3 residues: CATSRDRGGEQYF. The CDR3 DNA reads TGTGCCACCAGCAGGGACAGGGGAGGAGAGCAGTACTTC.

The chain has TRBV4-1 and TRBJ2-4; perhaps TRBD2 as D (5 bases). The germline gives CDR1 MGHRA, CDR2 YSYEKL. The ends were cut back, 0 bases at V and 9 bases at J, with 18 bases in the middle. The length of the CDR3 is 16 residues. The CDR3 DNA reads as TGCGCCAGCAGCCAAGATAACCAGGCCGGGATGGGCATTCAGTACTTC. This encodes CASSQDNQAGMGIQYF.

The rearrangement links TRBV5-1 to TRBJ1-1, with 11 bases aligning to TRBD1. The CDR3 has 15 amino acids. Unmatched junction bases numbered 6, after V lost 4 bases and J lost 4 bases. Per germline, CDR1 SGHRS and CDR2 YFSETQ. The CDR3 spells CASSLWTGGSTEAFF. In DNA, the CDR3 is TGCGCCAGCAGCCTTTGGACAGGGGGCAGCACTGAAGCTTTCTTT.

The gene calls are TRBV6-1 and TRBJ2-5; TRBD1 agrees at 7 bases. Germline CDR1 and CDR2: MNHNS and SASEGT. Germline trimming cut 0 bases from V and 5 bases from J; bases unmatched to any gene: 6. This CDR3 contains 15 residues. This CDR3 reads CASSEADRAGETQYF. The CDR3 bases are TGTGCCAGCAGTGAAGCAGACAGGGCTGGGGAGACCCAGTACTTC.

This clone showed up just once. This chain links TRBV7-2 with TRBJ1-4, with D unclear. Germline V lookup: CDR1 SGHTA, CDR2 FQGNSA. V was pared by 5 bases and J by 3 bases, with 13 bases between. This CDR3 comprises 15 residues. In DNA form, the CDR3 reads TGTGCCAGCAGCCCCAGGAGGAGCCCTAATGAAAAACTGTTTTTT. It encodes CASSPRRSPNEKLFF.